This T cell receptor (beta chain) was captured in a study of patients and donors after allogeneic stem cell transplantation. TCRdb re-called the RT-PCR reads with MiXCR, one entry per CDR3 protein. The sample holds about 400,000 distinct CDR3 sequences, 16% seen once. There are a few counts of this clonotype. Germline CDR1 is MGHRA and CDR2 is YSYEKL. The CDR3 contains 14 residues. Trimming at V came to 4 bases and at J to 4 bases, leaving 5 bases not matched to a gene. The chain joins TRBV4-1 to TRBJ2-7; 9 bases are shared with TRBD2. The sequence derives from a human donor who was either an allogeneic HSCT recipient or a stem cell or donor lymphocyte infusion donor (not recorded which). It is not recorded whose cells these are; they may come from a transplant donor. Input material: blood, either unsorted or a sorted T cell fraction (not recorded which). CDR3 in amino acids: CASSPREGAYEQYF. The DNA for the CDR3 is TGCGCCAGCAGCCCGCGGGAGGGGGCGTACGAGCAGTACTTC.